These 24 T cell receptor beta chains were sequenced from one sample in a study of blood T cell repertoires in COVID-19. Profiling relied on immunoSEQ multiplex PCR, and the TCRdb table lists in-frame clones only, not all of them. The top ten clones hold roughly 8% of a sample with about 200,000 clones, approximately 78% of them seen once. The sample was peripheral blood. These receptors were collected from a woman of 80 years or more with COVID-19, enrolled during active disease.

V and J are TRBV5-4 and TRBJ2-3; 16 bases are a match to TRBD2. The V segment lost 3 bases and the J segment 0 bases; nucleotides outside the gene matches: 1. Germline V gives CDR1 SGHNT, CDR2 YYREEE (reference sequence). CDR3 length: 17 amino acids. The CDR3 coding sequence is TGTGCCAGCAGCTGGGGACTAGCGGGGGGGAGCACAGATACGCAGTATTTT. Translation gives CASSWGLAGGSTDTQYF.

The V and J genes are TRBV7-2 and TRBJ2-3; 10 bases agree with TRBD2. The CDR3 runs 16 residues. Germline-derived CDR1 and CDR2 are SGHTA and FQGNSA. J lost 4 bases, V lost 5 bases, and 9 bases had no gene match. DNA of the CDR3: TGTGCCAGCAGCCCCACCGGGACTAGCGTACCAGATACGCAGTATTTT. It is translated as CASSPTGTSVPDTQYF.

The chain links TRBV30 to TRBJ1-2; no firm D call. Germline V CDR1 and CDR2: GTSNPN, SVGIG (reference sequence). This CDR3 comprises 12 residues. V dropped 1 base and J dropped 4 bases, with 7 bases sitting between them. This chain's CDR3 is CAWSERFYGYTF. For the CDR3, the DNA is TGTGCCTGGAGTGAGAGATTCTATGGCTACACCTTC.

The chain is built from TRBV3-1 (or the pseudogene TRBV3-2) and TRBJ2-2; TRBD2 aligns across 14 bases. This CDR3 has 17 residues. J gave up 6 bases and V 2 bases, and 5 bases lay outside the gene matches. Germline V gene lookup returns CDR1 LGHDT and CDR2 YNNKEL (reference sequence). The CDR3: CASSQTGLAGVPGELFF. The CDR3 nucleotides are TGTGCCAGCAGCCAAACGGGACTAGCGGGAGTTCCCGGGGAGCTGTTTTTT.

The genes are TRBV27 and TRBJ2-5, with 8 bases matching TRBD1. The CDR3 totals 13 residues. Germline assignment: CDR1 MNHEY and CDR2 SMNVEV (reference sequence). The trim removed 6 bases at V and 4 bases at J, leaving 4 bases unmatched. CDR3 protein: CASSQGTGETQYF. DNA for the CDR3: TGTGCCAGCAGCCAAGGGACAGGAGAGACCCAGTACTTC.

The chain has TRBV6-5 and TRBJ1-2, with D uncertain. The CDR3 runs 15 residues. The germline V and J ends were trimmed by 0 bases and 2 bases, with 10 bases remaining between them. CDR1 is MNHEY, CDR2 SVGAGI, per germline. CDR3 nucleotides: TGTGCCAGCAGTTACTCGACGCGGGTAAACTATGGCTACACCTTC. This gives the protein CASSYSTRVNYGYTF.

The chain combines TRBV5-1 with TRBJ1-3; tentative D call: TRBD1 (5 bases). The CDR3 runs 16 residues. Germline assignment: CDR1 SGHRS and CDR2 YFSETQ. V was shortened by 2 bases and J by 3 bases, with 15 bases between the two germline ends. This CDR3 reads CASSFGRPGGGNTIYF. CDR3 nucleotides: TGCGCCAGCAGCTTTGGACGGCCCGGGGGTGGAAACACCATATATTTT.

The V gene is TRBV6-5, the J gene TRBJ1-2; 7 bases are shared with TRBD1. V gave up 5 bases and J gave up 5 bases; unmatched junction bases: 5. CDR1 is MNHEY, CDR2 SVGAGI, per germline. There are 13 residues in the CDR3. DNA of the CDR3: TGTGCCAGCAGTCCGGGACAGTATTATGGCTACACCTTC. This sequence encodes CASSPGQYYGYTF.

The chain has TRBV7-2 and TRBJ2-1; 13 nucleotides agree with TRBD2. CDR1 and CDR2 (germline): SGHTA, FQGNSA. The J segment lost 7 bases and the V segment lost 5 bases, leaving 8 bases of the junction unmatched. This CDR3 comprises 16 residues. The CDR3, as DNA: TGTGCCAGCAGCCGCACGGGACTAGCGGGACATAATGAGCAGTTCTTC. Protein: CASSRTGLAGHNEQFF.

Notes on this clone: This sample includes further DNA sequences coding for the same CDR3. The genes are TRBV6-2 or TRBV6-3 and TRBJ1-5; D gene unclear. Germline-derived CDR1 and CDR2 are MNHEY and SVGEGT. The V end was cut by 4 bases, the J end by 4 bases, with 8 bases between. CDR3 size: 13 residues. CDR3 DNA: TGTGCCAGCAGTTGGTCGCAGAATCAGCCCCAGCATTTT. This sequence encodes CASSWSQNQPQHF.

This clone was seen a few times. The CDR3 nucleotides are TGTGCCAGCAGCCAAGTTCCAGGGTCGGACTATGGCTACACCTTC. It is translated as CASSQVPGSDYGYTF. V and J are TRBV3-1 (or the pseudogene TRBV3-2) and TRBJ1-2; weak D call: TRBD1 (5 bases). CDR3 length: 15 amino acids. Trimming pared 1 base from V and 3 bases from J, leaving 12 bases between. Looked up from germline, CDR1 is LGHDT and CDR2 is YNNKEL (reference sequence).

The chain carries TRBV7-9 and TRBJ2-2; tentative D call: TRBD2 (5 bases). V gave up 3 bases and J gave up 6 bases, with 5 bases separating them. In germline, CDR1 is SEHNR, CDR2 FQNEAQ (reference sequence). This CDR3 has 12 amino acids. CDR3 sequence (DNA): TGTGCCAGCAGCTTGAGGGCCGGGGAGCTGTTTTTT. Translated: CASSLRAGELFF.

The chain joins TRBV28 to TRBJ1-5; the D is unclear. The CDR3 loop spans 13 amino acids. The germline V gene has CDR1 MDHEN and CDR2 SYDVKM. Trimming removed 2 bases from V and 5 bases from J, with 7 bases in between. The CDR3 loop is CASSLLLYQPQHF. DNA for the CDR3: TGTGCCAGCAGTTTACTACTCTATCAGCCCCAGCATTTT.

The rearrangement uses TRBV19 and TRBJ1-1, with D unresolved. The CDR3 sequence is 16 residues long. V lost 2 bases and J 0 bases, leaving 13 bases between the germline ends. Per the germline V gene, CDR1 is LNHDA and CDR2 is SQIVND (reference sequence). The CDR3 nucleotides are TGTGCCAGTAGTATACGCCAGGCTTCGGTGAACACTGAAGCTTTCTTT. Protein product: CASSIRQASVNTEAFF.

The J gene is TRBJ2-1, the V gene TRBV28; D perhaps matches TRBD2 (7 bases). Per germline, CDR1 MDHEN and CDR2 SYDVKM. The V end was cut by 6 bases, the J end by 9 bases, with 21 bases between. The CDR3 runs to 15 residues. CDR3 protein: CASRRGGTDSGEQFF. The CDR3 DNA sequence: TGTGCCAGCAGAAGGGGGGGGACGGACTCAGGTGAGCAGTTCTTC.

The chain recombines TRBV3-1 (or the pseudogene TRBV3-2) with TRBJ1-6; weak D call: TRBD1 (5 bases). The CDR3 covers 14 residues. Trimming removed 6 bases at V and 10 bases at J, with 16 bases between. Germline V gene sequence: CDR1 LGHDT, CDR2 YNNKEL (reference sequence). DNA of the CDR3: TGTGCCAGCAGTCTCAGGGCGTGGGCATCACCCCTCCACTTT. Protein: CASSLRAWASPLHF.

V is TRBV28 and J is TRBJ1-2; D unresolved. Trimming removed 1 base at V and 6 bases at J, with 15 bases between. Germline V gene lookup returns CDR1 MDHEN and CDR2 SYDVKM. The CDR3 has 15 amino acids. As DNA, the CDR3 is TGTGCCAGCAGTTTATCTACGCCGAGCAGGCATGGCTACACCTTC. It specifies CASSLSTPSRHGYTF.

V usage is TRBV5-8 and J usage is TRBJ2-6; 10 nucleotides align to TRBD1. The germline V gene encodes CDR1 SGHTS and CDR2 YDEGEE. The CDR3 runs 17 residues. With V trimmed by 3 bases and J by 2 bases, 5 bases remained unmatched. This CDR3 reads CASSYGTGVPGANVLTF. CDR3 sequence (DNA): TGTGCCAGCAGCTATGGGACAGGGGTGCCTGGGGCCAACGTCCTGACTTTC.

This chain connects TRBV11-2 to TRBJ1-1, with a tentative D call TRBD1 (5 bases). V gave up 5 bases and J gave up 4 bases, with 14 bases separating them. The germline V gene encodes CDR1 SGHAT and CDR2 FQNNGV. This CDR3 has 14 residues. CDR3 loop: CASSRQSYGTEAFF. In DNA, the CDR3 is TGTGCCAGCAGCCGACAGAGCTACGGCACTGAAGCTTTCTTT. The complete variable domain, with remaining parts taken from reference TRBV11-2 and TRBJ1-1, reads EAGVAQSPRYKIIEKRQSVAFWCNPISGHATLYWYQQILGQGPKLLIQFQNNGVVDDSQLPKDRFSAERLKGVDSTLKIQPAKLEDSAVYLCASSRQSYGTEAFFGQGTRLTVV.

This sequence joins TRBV9 and TRBJ1-3; D remains unclear. Trimming left V 0 bases short and J 0 bases short, with 7 bases between. The length of the CDR3 is 15 residues. Germline values: CDR1 SGDLS, CDR2 YYNGEE. Here the CDR3 DNA reads TGTGCCAGCAGCGTAGCGGCAGGCTCTGGAAACACCATATATTTT. Its protein product is CASSVAAGSGNTIYF. The variable domain in full, with the rest retrieved from reference TRBV9 and TRBJ1-3, is DSGVTQTPKHLITATGQRVTLRCSPRSGDLSVYWYQQSLDQGLQFLIQYYNGEERAKGNILERFSAQQFPDLHSELNLSSLELGDSALYFCASSVAAGSGNTIYFGEGSWLTVV.

The V gene is TRBV7-2, the J gene TRBJ2-7; TRBD2 matches at 8 bases. The V and J ends lost 5 bases and 2 bases, in that order; junction bases with no gene match: 5. CDR3 size: 14 residues. Looked up from germline, CDR1 is SGHTA and CDR2 is FQGNSA. As DNA, the CDR3 is TGTGCCAGCAGCCCCGGGAGGGCGGCCTACGAGCAGTACTTC. Protein sequence: CASSPGRAAYEQYF.

The V gene is TRBV6-5, the J gene TRBJ1-2; 7 bases line up with TRBD1. The CDR3 totals 15 residues. V trimming: 4 bases; J trimming: 2 bases; junction bases outside the gene matches: 7. Germline-derived CDR1 and CDR2 are MNHEY and SVGAGI. The CDR3 sequence is CASSSPTGANYGYTF. The CDR3 DNA reads as TGTGCCAGCAGTTCGCCCACAGGGGCGAACTATGGCTACACCTTC.

Note on this clone: The same CDR3 also results from other DNA sequences found in this sample. CDR3 DNA sequence: TGTGCCAGCAGCTTACGGGGAAATCAGCCCCAGCATTTT. As protein: CASSLRGNQPQHF. The V call is TRBV7-2, the J call TRBJ1-5; D ambiguous. The CDR3 totals 13 residues. Trimming left V 2 bases short and J 4 bases short, with 6 bases between. Germline CDR1 and CDR2: SGHTA and FQGNSA.

The chain employs TRBV7-9 and TRBJ2-4; TRBD1 agrees at 8 bases. CDR3 size: 16 residues. With V trimmed by 0 bases and J by 4 bases, 5 bases remained unmatched. Germline V gene sequence: CDR1 SEHNR, CDR2 FQNEAQ (reference sequence). CDR3 amino acids: CASSLALTGVKNIQYF. The CDR3 DNA reads as TGTGCCAGCAGCTTAGCACTGACAGGGGTAAAAAACATTCAGTACTTC.